Listed here are 3 T cell receptor beta chains from one sample, sequenced in a study of blood T cell repertoires in COVID-19. The data were produced by immunoSEQ multiplex PCR, yet TCRdb's version contains in-frame clones alone and is incomplete. Among 170,000 or so clones listed, roughly 84% were seen once. The sequenced sample was peripheral blood. The source is a human donor in a cohort sampled during active COVID-19.

This rearrangement joins TRBV24-1 to TRBJ2-5; 10 nucleotides align to TRBD1. V shed 6 bases, J shed 0 bases, and the junction held 3 bases outside the gene matches. This CDR3 region has 15 residues. Germline V lookup: CDR1 KGHDR, CDR2 SFDVKD. Here the CDR3 reads CATSPGQGYQETQYF. The DNA of the CDR3 is TGTGCCACCAGTCCGGGACAGGGGTACCAAGAGACCCAGTACTTC.

This clone was picked up one time. This chain connects TRBV9 to TRBJ1-1; 10 bases map to TRBD1. V lost 3 bases, J lost 3 bases, and 8 bases stayed unmatched. The CDR3 is 16 residues long. Per the germline V gene, CDR1 is SGDLS and CDR2 is YYNGEE. CDR3 sequence reads: CASSAGQGRWDTEAFF. CDR3 in DNA: TGTGCCAGCAGCGCGGGACAGGGGAGGTGGGACACTGAAGCTTTCTTT.

V usage is TRBV5-8 and J usage is TRBJ1-2; TRBD1 matches 8 bases. Germline trimming cut 2 bases from V and 2 bases from J; bases unmatched to any gene: 5. The CDR3 has 15 amino acids. The germline gives CDR1 SGHTS, CDR2 YDEGEE. CDR3 nucleotides: TGTGCCAGCAGCTTCGACAGGGGTTCGAACTATGGCTACACCTTC. It translates to CASSFDRGSNYGYTF.